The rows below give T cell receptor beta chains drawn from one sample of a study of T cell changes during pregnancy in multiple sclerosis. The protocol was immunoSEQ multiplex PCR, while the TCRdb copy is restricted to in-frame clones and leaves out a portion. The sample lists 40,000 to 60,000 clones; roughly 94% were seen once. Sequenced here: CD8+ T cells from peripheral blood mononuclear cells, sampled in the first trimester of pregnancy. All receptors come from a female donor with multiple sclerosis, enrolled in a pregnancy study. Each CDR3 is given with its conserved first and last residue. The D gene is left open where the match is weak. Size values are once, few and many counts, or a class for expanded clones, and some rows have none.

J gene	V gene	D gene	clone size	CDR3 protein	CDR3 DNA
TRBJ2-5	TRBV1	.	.	CTSSQDSAGSTQISGKETQYF	TGCACCAGCAGCCAAGACTCGGCAGGTTCCACTCAGATTAGCGGGAAAGAGACCCAGTACTTC
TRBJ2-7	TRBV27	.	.	CASSPQLGYEQYF	TGTGCCAGCAGTCCCCAACTAGGCTACGAGCAGTACTTC
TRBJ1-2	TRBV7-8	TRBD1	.	CASSARTGDGYTF	TGTGCCAGCAGCGCCCGGACAGGGGATGGCTACACCTTC
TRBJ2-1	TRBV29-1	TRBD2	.	CSVDRLAGGNEQFF	TGCAGCGTTGACCGGCTAGCGGGGGGCAATGAGCAGTTCTTC
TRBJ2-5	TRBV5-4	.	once	CASSLGLAQETQYF	TGTGCCAGCAGCTTGGGGCTAGCACAAGAGACCCAGTACTTC
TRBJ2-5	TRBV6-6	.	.	CASSYVKQETQYF	TGTGCCAGCAGTTACGTTAAACAAGAGACCCAGTACTTC
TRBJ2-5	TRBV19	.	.	CASSISRLAYRGETQYF	TGTGCCAGTAGTATCTCAAGACTAGCTTATAGGGGGGAGACCCAGTACTTC
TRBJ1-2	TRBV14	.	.	CASSQESRDFRGYTF	.
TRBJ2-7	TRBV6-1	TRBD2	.	CASSELAGVGYEQYF	TGTGCCAGCAGTGAACTAGCGGGCGTCGGCTACGAGCAGTACTTC
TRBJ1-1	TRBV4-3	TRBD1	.	CASSQDRGSGTEAFF	TGCGCCAGCAGCCAGGACAGGGGGTCAGGAACTGAAGCTTTCTTT
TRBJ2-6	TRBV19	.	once	CAGGGGANVLTF	TGTGCCGGAGGGGGCGGGGCCAACGTCCTGACTTTC
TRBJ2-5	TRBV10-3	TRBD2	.	CAISDKASGRGETQYF	TGTGCCATCAGTGATAAGGCTAGCGGGAGAGGAGAGACCCAGTACTTC
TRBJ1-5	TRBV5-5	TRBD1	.	CASIGTGGNQPQHF	TGTGCCAGCATCGGGACAGGGGGCAATCAGCCCCAGCATTTT
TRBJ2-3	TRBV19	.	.	CASTSSGLTDTQYF	TGTGCCAGTACGTCCAGCGGGCTAACAGATACGCAGTATTTT
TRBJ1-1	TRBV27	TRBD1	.	CASTYRGGNTEAFF	TGTGCCAGCACCTACAGGGGAGGGAACACTGAAGCTTTCTTT
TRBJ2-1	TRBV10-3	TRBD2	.	CAISESMGASGYNEQFF	TGTGCCATCAGTGAGTCGATGGGGGCTAGCGGGTACAATGAGCAGTTCTTC